A selection of T cell receptor beta chains follows, all from one sample in a study of T cells after posttransplantation cyclophosphamide. TCRdb's table, derived via immunoSEQ multiplex PCR, lists solely in-frame clones and lacks some. This table holds tens of thousands of clones, almost 99% found once. Sample: naive CD4+ T cells sorted from PBMCs. Receptors originate from a man in his forties in good health, CMV-negative, and a related stem cell transplant donor. The CDR3 runs from the conserved cysteine through the conserved F or W. D genes are given only for firm matches. A row's size may be missing; if present it is once, few, many or a size class.

V	J	length	D	size	CDR3	DNA
TRBV10-3	TRBJ2-2	16	TRBD2	NA	CAISASGRAYTGELFF	TGTGCCATCAGCGCTAGCGGGAGGGCCTACACCGGGGAGCTGTTTTTT
TRBV19	TRBJ1-1	13	NA	NA	CASSTLINTEAFF	TGTGCCAGTAGTACTTTAATTAACACTGAAGCTTTCTTT
TRBV7-2	TRBJ2-5	16	TRBD2	NA	CASSNLAGPVEETQYF	TGTGCCAGCAGCAATCTAGCGGGCCCCGTTGAGGAGACCCAGTACTTC
TRBV4-1	TRBJ1-4	16	TRBD1	NA	CASSQVAGQPNEKLFF	TGCGCCAGCAGCCAAGTAGCGGGACAGCCAAATGAAAAACTGTTTTTT
TRBV18	TRBJ1-4	13	NA	NA	CASSPFGDEKLFF	TGTGCCAGCTCACCCTTCGGGGATGAAAAACTGTTTTTT
TRBV29-1	TRBJ2-3	14	TRBD1	NA	CSVGQGPSTDTQYF	TGCAGCGTTGGACAGGGGCCGAGCACAGATACGCAGTATTTT
TRBV4-1	TRBJ2-1	15	TRBD1	NA	CASSQDRGSYNEQFF	TGCGCCAGCAGCCAGGACAGGGGTTCCTACAATGAGCAGTTCTTC
TRBV11-3	TRBJ2-5	13	TRBD2	NA	CASSPSGQETQYF	TGTGCCAGCAGCCCTAGCGGACAAGAGACCCAGTACTTC
TRBV5-1	TRBJ2-3	15	NA	NA	CASSLEPQGTDTQYF	TGCGCCAGCAGCTTGGAGCCCCAGGGAACAGATACGCAGTATTTT
TRBV7-9	TRBJ1-5	15	TRBD1	NA	CASSSWTGSNQPQHF	TGTGCCAGCAGCTCCTGGACAGGGAGCAATCAGCCCCAGCATTTT
TRBV28	TRBJ1-5	13	NA	once	CASISRSNQPQHF	TGTGCCAGCATATCCAGGAGCAATCAGCCCCAGCATTTT
TRBV9	TRBJ2-2	15	TRBD2	NA	CASTGLAGVAGELFF	TGTGCCAGCACAGGACTAGCGGGAGTGGCCGGGGAGCTGTTTTTT
TRBV28	TRBJ1-4	11	NA	NA	CASSQNEKLFF	TGTGCCAGCAGCCAGAACGAAAAACTGTTTTTT
TRBV2	TRBJ2-7	13	TRBD1	NA	CASNSQGSGEQYF	TGTGCCAGCAACTCACAGGGGTCTGGGGAGCAGTACTTC
TRBV10-3	TRBJ2-3	15	TRBD1	NA	CAISDPGTVADTQYF	TGTGCCATCAGTGACCCGGGGACAGTGGCAGATACGCAGTATTTT
TRBV29-1	TRBJ1-5	12	TRBD1	NA	CSSQTGNQPQHF	TGCAGCTCCCAGACAGGGAATCAGCCCCAGCATTTT
TRBV9	TRBJ2-3	16	NA	NA	CASRRGGSGGSDTQYF	TGTGCCAGCAGGAGGGGGGGGTCAGGTGGCTCAGATACGCAGTATTTT
TRBV30	TRBJ1-2	13	NA	NA	CACSGSAGGGYTF	TGTGCCTGCTCGGGATCGGCCGGGGGGGGCTACACCTTC
TRBV19	TRBJ1-1	15	TRBD1	NA	CASSFAQGADTEAFF	TGTGCCAGTAGTTTTGCCCAGGGGGCGGACACTGAAGCTTTCTTT
TRBV5-1	TRBJ1-1	13	TRBD1	NA	CASSLDRGTEAFF	TGCGCCAGCAGCTTGGACAGGGGAACTGAAGCTTTCTTT